This note documents a single T cell receptor beta chain sequence. The source of the sample is a study of blood T cell repertoires in COVID-19. Study-wide background: Specimens from acute and convalescent COVID-19 originated in the United States, Italy and Spain.

Recovery among Cohort 3 donors was established by two negative PCRs, clearance, or symptom resolution. This CDR3 has 14 residues. V lost 5 bases and J 4 bases, leaving 13 bases between the germline ends. Germline V gene data show CDR1 as MDHEN and CDR2 as SYDVKM. The data were produced by immunoSEQ multiplex PCR, yet TCRdb's version contains in-frame clones alone and is incomplete. This sample has roughly 400,000 clones, with around 91% found just once. Sequenced material: PBMCs or T cells enriched from blood (not recorded which). The chain couples TRBV28 to TRBJ2-3; the D is unclear. The sequence derives from a man between 18 and 29 years old who had recovered from COVID-19. This CDR3 is CASSPNWSPDTQYF. The CDR3 bases are TGTGCCAGCAGTCCTAACTGGTCCCCAGATACGCAGTATTTT. The complete variable domain, with remaining parts taken from reference TRBV28 and TRBJ2-3, reads DVKVTQSSRYLVKRTGEKVFLECVQDMDHENMFWYRQDPGLGLRLIYFSYDVKMKEKGDIPEGYSVSREKKERFSLILESASTNQTSMYLCASSPNWSPDTQYFGPGTRLTVL.